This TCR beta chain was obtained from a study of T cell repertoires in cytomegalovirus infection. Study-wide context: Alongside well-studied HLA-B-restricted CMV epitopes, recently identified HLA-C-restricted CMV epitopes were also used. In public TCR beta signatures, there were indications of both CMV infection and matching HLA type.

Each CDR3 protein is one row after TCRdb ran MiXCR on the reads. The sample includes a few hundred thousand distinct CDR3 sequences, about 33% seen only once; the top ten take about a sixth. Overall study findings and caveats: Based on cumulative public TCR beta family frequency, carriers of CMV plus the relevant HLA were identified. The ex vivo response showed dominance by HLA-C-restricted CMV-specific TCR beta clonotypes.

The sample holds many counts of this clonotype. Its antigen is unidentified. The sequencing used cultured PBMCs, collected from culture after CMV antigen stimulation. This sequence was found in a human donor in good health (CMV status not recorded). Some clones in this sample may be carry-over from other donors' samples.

The chain's CDR3 is CASSRVSSLWHGYTF. CDR3 coding DNA: TGTGCCAGCAGCCGGGTTAGCAGTCTTTGGCATGGCTACACCTTC. The chain links TRBV7-2 to TRBJ1-2; D gene unclear. V dropped 5 bases and J dropped 6 bases, with 19 bases sitting between them. This CDR3 is 15 amino acids long. Per the germline V gene, CDR1 is SGHTA and CDR2 is FQGNSA.